Sequencing of this T cell receptor beta chain was carried out in a study of T-cell memory formation after mild COVID-19. With regard to this clonotype: Its antigen remains unknown.

Employing constant-segment primers, 5'RACE generated TCR alpha and TCR beta cDNA libraries bearing sample barcodes and UMIs. TCRdb used MiXCR to reprocess the 5' RACE reads, holding one entry per CDR3 protein. The profile covers approximately 500,000 distinct CDR3 sequences, with 25% appearing a single time and under 15% taken by the ten largest. Findings of the study overall: Pre-infection memory carried some responding clones, suggesting that cross-reactive memory joined. Second-wave clones with a day 37 peak had unconfirmed SARS-CoV-2 specificity. Clones shrinking from day 15 to 85 showed even CD4/CD8 mixes; later expanders tilted CD4+.

This TCR came from an adult woman who had mild COVID-19 (a few samples of this study predate the infection). Cell type and time point are not known. The specimen sequenced was PBMCs or a T cell subset sorted from them (not recorded which).

CDR3 coding DNA: TGTGCCAGCAGCCCTTGGACAAGGGTCGGTTATGGCTACACCTTC. Translating gives CASSPWTRVGYGYTF. V and J are TRBV11-3 and TRBJ1-2; D perhaps matches TRBD1 (5 bases). The CDR3 has 15 amino acids. Germline CDR1 reads SGHNT; CDR2 reads YENEEA. Trimming pared 5 bases from V and 5 bases from J, leaving 18 bases between.